One TCR beta chain is described in this entry. This entry belongs to a study of long-term antiretroviral therapy in people with HIV. A v3.0 immunoSEQ assay was performed at survey level. The assay was immunoSEQ multiplex PCR, and TCRdb's table has in-frame clones only and misses some. The data show about 21,000 clones, 81% seen once. This CDR3 spans 13 amino acids. V shed 3 bases and J shed 2 bases, with 8 bases lying between them. Germline CDR1 reads ENHRY; CDR2 reads SYGVKD. The source of this sequence is a man aged 35-49 years with HIV. The specimen comprised unsorted PBMCs, sampled 0.1 years before starting antiretroviral therapy. The J gene is TRBJ2-7, the V gene TRBV10-3, with a tentative D call TRBD1 (5 bases). CDR3: CAISDEGAYEQYF. CDR3 DNA: TGTGCCATCAGTGATGAAGGGGCCTACGAGCAGTACTTC.